The clone carrying this T cell receptor (beta chain) was observed a handful of times. This record comes from a study of blood T cells in healthy people across ages. Together with a sample-barcoded 5' primer, a J-beta primer mix was included in a second PCR lasting about 6 to 12 cycles. TCRdb re-called the 5' RACE reads with MiXCR, one entry per CDR3 protein. The sample shows about 1.5 million distinct CDR3 sequences, approximately 39% of them seen only once. From germline, CDR1 is LGHDT and CDR2 YNNKEL (reference sequence). After removal of 6 bases from V and 7 bases from J, the junction contained 9 bases not matched to a gene. This CDR3 has 15 residues.

V is TRBV3-1 and J is TRBJ2-4, with 10 nucleotides matching TRBD2. The sample was blood. This TCR derives from a woman aged 18-29 years in good health. CDR3 sequence (DNA): TGTGCCAGCAGTATCAGCGGGAGGGCCAGGAACATTCAGTACTTC. It codes for CASSISGRARNIQYF.